This is a list of T cell receptor beta chains from one sample in a study of shared clonotypes between healthy human individuals. The protocol was immunoSEQ multiplex PCR, while the TCRdb copy is restricted to in-frame clones and leaves out a portion. The top ten hold 0.9% to 1.5% of the sample, which has roughly 2,000,000 clones, roughly 94% seen once. Material: naive CD8+ T cells sorted from blood. Receptor source: a young man in good health. Both conserved end residues are part of each CDR3. D genes are given only for firm matches. The size entry is marked missing in some rows and otherwise reads once, few, many or a size class.

TRBJ1-4 TRBV19 TRBD1 . CASSIEGYRGDEKLFF TGTGCCAGTAGTATAGAAGGGTACAGGGGTGATGAAAAACTGTTTTTT
TRBJ2-7 TRBV30 . . CAWANPYEQYF TGTGCCTGGGCTAACCCCTACGAGCAGTACTTC
TRBJ2-7 TRBV6-6 TRBD1 . CASSADRGYEQYF TGTGCCAGCAGTGCCGACAGGGGCTACGAGCAGTACTTC
TRBJ2-5 TRBV10-2 . . CASSWQGGQETQYF TGCGCCAGCAGTTGGCAGGGGGGTCAAGAGACCCAGTACTTC
TRBJ1-1 TRBV7-9 TRBD1 . CASSLAGQGNTEAFF TGTGCCAGCAGCTTAGCCGGACAGGGGAACACTGAAGCTTTCTTT
TRBJ1-1 TRBV4-1 TRBD1 . CASSFDQGGTEAFF TGCGCCAGCAGTTTCGACCAGGGGGGCACTGAAGCTTTCTTT
TRBJ2-7 TRBV5-5 . . CASSHGNTYEQYF TGTGCCAGCAGTCACGGGAATACCTACGAGCAGTACTTC
TRBJ2-7 TRBV27 TRBD2 . CASREGTSGSMYEQYF TGTGCCAGCAGGGAAGGGACTAGCGGGAGTATGTACGAGCAGTACTTC
TRBJ1-2 TRBV28 . . CASSPSGNYGYTF TGTGCCAGCAGCCCTAGCGGTAACTATGGCTACACCTTC
TRBJ1-5 TRBV28 TRBD1 . CASSLHRGSNQPQHF TGTGCCAGCAGTTTGCACAGGGGTAGCAATCAGCCCCAGCATTTT
TRBJ2-1 TRBV4-1 TRBD2 . CASSWTSGVDEQFF TGCGCCAGCAGCTGGACTAGCGGGGTGGATGAGCAGTTCTTC
TRBJ1-3 TRBV11-2 . . CASSLDRTFGNTIYF TGTGCCAGCAGCTTAGATAGGACATTTGGAAACACCATATATTTT
TRBJ1-2 TRBV28 . . CASRPSGVTQYGYTF TGTGCCAGCAGGCCTTCCGGGGTTACCCAGTATGGCTACACCTTC
TRBJ2-2 TRBV5-4 TRBD2 once CASSPLELAGGPNGELFF TGTGCCAGCAGCCCCCTAGAACTAGCGGGAGGGCCGAACGGGGAGCTGTTTTTT
TRBJ2-7 TRBV19 TRBD2 . CASSFHRLAGEHEQYF TGTGCCAGTAGTTTCCACCGACTAGCGGGAGAGCACGAGCAGTACTTC
TRBJ1-2 TRBV6-1 TRBD1 . CASSEPGTGRDYGYTF TGTGCCAGCAGTGAACCCGGGACAGGACGTGACTATGGCTACACCTTC
TRBJ2-7 TRBV4-1 TRBD2 . CASTQSGSGEQYF TGCGCCAGCACCCAAAGCGGGAGCGGCGAGCAGTACTTC
TRBJ2-3 TRBV2 . . CASSETAAAYTDTQYF TGTGCCAGCAGTGAAACGGCGGCAGCTTACACAGATACGCAGTATTTT
TRBJ2-5 TRBV6-6 TRBD2 . CASSYSGGSPGETQYF TGTGCCAGCAGTTACTCAGGCGGGAGCCCTGGGGAGACCCAGTACTTC
TRBJ2-1 TRBV6-6 . . CASSYSTNNEQFF TGTGCCAGCAGTTACTCGACCAACAATGAGCAGTTCTTC
TRBJ1-1 TRBV29-1 . . CSYLRGGEAFF TGCAGTTACCTCCGGGGAGGGGAAGCTTTCTTT
TRBJ2-5 TRBV5-1 TRBD2 . CASSFQRESHWGQYF TGCGCCAGCAGCTTTCAGCGGGAGTCCCACTGGGGCCAGTACTTC